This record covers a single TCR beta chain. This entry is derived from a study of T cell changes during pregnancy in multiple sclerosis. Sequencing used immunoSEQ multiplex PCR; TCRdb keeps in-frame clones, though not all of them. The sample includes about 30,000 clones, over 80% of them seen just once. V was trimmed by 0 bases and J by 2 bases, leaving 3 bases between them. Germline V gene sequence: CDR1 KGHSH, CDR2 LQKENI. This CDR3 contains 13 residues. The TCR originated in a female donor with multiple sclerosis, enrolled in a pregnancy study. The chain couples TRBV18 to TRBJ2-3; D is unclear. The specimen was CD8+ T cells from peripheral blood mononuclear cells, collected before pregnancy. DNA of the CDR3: TGTGCCAGCTCACCACCTAACACAGATACGCAGTATTTT. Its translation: CASSPPNTDTQYF.